A single sample gave rise to the 31 T cell receptor beta chains below, sequenced in a study of cytomegalovirus exposure and HLA in healthy donors. Researchers ran the PCR with 60 Vbeta and 13 Jbeta primers. TCRdb keeps only in-frame clones here, not all; method: immunoSEQ multiplex PCR. The table includes about 140,000 clones, approximately 80% detected once. Input material: PBMCs. These receptors all stem from a female donor in good health and CMV-seronegative.

The chain recombines TRBV19 with TRBJ1-5; D gene uncertain. The CDR3 is 13 residues long. Trimming took 0 bases from V and 4 from J, leaving 4 bases between them. Looked up from germline, CDR1 is LNHDA and CDR2 is SQIVND (reference sequence). The CDR3 loop reads CASSIDQNQPQHF. The DNA for the CDR3 is TGTGCCAGTAGTATAGACCAGAATCAGCCCCAGCATTTT.

This clone came up once. The rearrangement joins TRBV5-1 to TRBJ2-7; D gene unclear. Per germline, CDR1 SGHRS and CDR2 YFSETQ. The CDR3 sequence is 15 residues long. V gave up 0 bases and J gave up 3 bases, with 13 bases separating them. DNA for the CDR3: TGCGCCAGCAGCTTGGCCCTTGGCCTCCACTACGAGCAGTACTTC. Residues: CASSLALGLHYEQYF.

The chain couples TRBV18 to TRBJ2-5; D ambiguous. Per germline, CDR1 KGHSH and CDR2 LQKENI. The CDR3 sequence is 12 residues long. V was clipped by 5 bases and J by 2 bases, with 6 bases between them. The CDR3 is CASSSRQETQYF. The CDR3 DNA is TGTGCCAGCTCATCGAGGCAAGAGACCCAGTACTTC.

This clone was picked up a small number of times. This chain uses TRBV4-2 with TRBJ1-4; 11 bases map to TRBD1. Per the germline V gene, CDR1 is LGHNA and CDR2 is YNFKEQ. CDR3 length: 15 residues. Germline trimming cut 3 bases from V and 8 bases from J; bases unmatched to any gene: 5. The DNA for the CDR3 is TGTGCCAGCAGCCAGGCAGGACAGGGGGCGGAAAAACTGTTTTTT. It translates to CASSQAGQGAEKLFF.

Only a few counts were recorded for this clone. The genes are TRBV30 and TRBJ1-1; no reliable D call. The CDR3 has 14 amino acids. V was shortened by 7 bases and J by 1 base, with 16 bases between the two germline ends. Germline V gives CDR1 GTSNPN, CDR2 SVGIG (reference sequence). CDR3 DNA: TGTGCCTCTTTCCTGGGCAGGCCGAACACTGAAGCTTTCTTT. Its translation is CASFLGRPNTEAFF.

The rearrangement uses TRBV30 and TRBJ1-1; possible D gene TRBD1, 5 bases. The CDR3 extends over 13 amino acids. CDR1 and CDR2 (germline): GTSNPN, SVGIG (reference sequence). Trimming cost V 4 bases and J 3 bases, with 12 bases left between them. CDR3 sequence reads: CAWTRGRDTEAFF. CDR3 bases: TGTGCCTGGACTCGGGGGAGGGACACTGAAGCTTTCTTT.

In this sample, this clone turned up a few times. The chain employs TRBV5-6 and TRBJ1-1; D might be TRBD1 (6 bases). The germline V and J ends were trimmed by 3 bases and 6 bases, with 12 bases remaining between them. This CDR3 has 13 residues. Germline V gene lookup returns CDR1 SGHDT and CDR2 YYEEEE. CDR3 loop: CASSSGQWAEAFF. DNA of the CDR3: TGTGCCAGCAGCTCCGGACAGTGGGCTGAAGCTTTCTTT.

V is TRBV7-3 and J is TRBJ1-1; D perhaps matches TRBD1 (6 bases). Trimming took 5 bases from V and 2 from J, leaving 9 bases between them. CDR1 is SGHTA and CDR2 is FQGTGA in the germline V gene. The CDR3 is 13 residues long. CDR3 sequence reads: CASSTRGNTEAFF. The DNA of the CDR3 is TGTGCCAGCAGCACCAGGGGCAACACTGAAGCTTTCTTT.

The chain is built from TRBV29-1 and TRBJ1-1; the D is unclear. The germline gives CDR1 SQVTM, CDR2 ANQGSEA. Trimming shortened V by 3 bases and J by 1 base, and 15 bases separated the two germline ends. There are 15 residues in the CDR3. The CDR3 DNA reads as TGCAGCGTTGAGGGTTACACGGGGAGGAACACTGAAGCTTTCTTT. This sequence encodes CSVEGYTGRNTEAFF.

This clone has a handful of counts. The V call is TRBV30, the J call TRBJ2-1, with D unresolved. The germline V gene has CDR1 GTSNPN and CDR2 SVGIG (reference sequence). Trimming took off 4 bases at V and 2 bases at J, with 12 bases between the two ends. The CDR3 totals 14 residues. The chain's CDR3 is CAWTLPVAYNEQFF. CDR3 DNA: TGTGCCTGGACTCTTCCTGTCGCCTACAATGAGCAGTTCTTC.

Of note for this clone: The junction differs from germline at one of its ends, possibly a read error. V and J are TRBV29-1 and TRBJ1-2; 11 positions agree with TRBD1. Germline V gives CDR1 SQVTM, CDR2 ANQGSEA. CDR3 size: 17 residues. CDR3 sequence reads: CSAFAVRDRGSGYGYPF. CDR3 DNA: TGCAGCGCCTTCGCAGTTAGGGACAGGGGGTCCGGCTATGGCTACCCCTTC.

This clone was observed a handful of times. This chain connects TRBV28 to TRBJ1-4; D possibly corresponds to TRBD1 (5 bases). Per germline, CDR1 MDHEN and CDR2 SYDVKM. The CDR3 is 17 amino acids. The V and J ends lost 2 bases and 3 bases respectively, with 16 bases between them. This CDR3 is CASSLGPWQGPNEKLFF. The CDR3 DNA follows: TGTGCCAGCAGTTTAGGTCCGTGGCAGGGTCCTAATGAAAAACTGTTTTTT.

The V gene is TRBV29-1, the J gene TRBJ1-2; possible D gene TRBD1, 6 bases. This CDR3 region has 12 residues. Trimming took 3 bases from V and 8 from J, leaving 13 bases between them. Germline V gene sequence: CDR1 SQVTM, CDR2 ANQGSEA. The CDR3 nucleotides are TGCAGCGTTGATGGGGGCCAAGGGGGCTACACCTTC. Translated, it gives CSVDGGQGGYTF.

CDR3 bases: TGCAGCGTGGGGGGGTCAGAGCAGTTCTTC. Protein sequence: CSVGGSEQFF. The genes are TRBV29-1 and TRBJ2-1; TRBD2 agrees at 7 bases. After removal of 6 bases from V and 10 bases from J, the junction contained 3 bases not matched to a gene. The CDR3 is made up of 10 amino acids. The germline gives CDR1 SQVTM, CDR2 ANQGSEA.

This clone was counted between two and nine times. The CDR3 region has the DNA TGTGCCAGCAGCATGGTAGCGGTGGCAGATACGCAGTATTTT. Residues: CASSMVAVADTQYF. The chain combines TRBV5-6 with TRBJ2-3; D may be TRBD2 (6 bases). V was shortened by 4 bases and J by 4 bases, with 13 bases between the two germline ends. The germline gives CDR1 SGHDT, CDR2 YYEEEE. This CDR3 is 14 amino acids long.

The chain is built from TRBV29-1 and TRBJ2-7; 11 nucleotides agree with TRBD2. The length of the CDR3 is 17 residues. Germline loops: CDR1 SQVTM, CDR2 ANQGSEA. V dropped 4 bases and J dropped 0; count of bases not matched to a gene: 11. CDR3 sequence reads: CSVGGLLAGVASYEQYF. CDR3 bases: TGCAGCGTTGGGGGTTTACTAGCGGGAGTGGCCTCCTACGAGCAGTACTTC.

The chain is built from TRBV30 and TRBJ1-4; D perhaps matches TRBD1 (5 bases). CDR1 and CDR2 (germline): GTSNPN, SVGIG (reference sequence). This CDR3 contains 14 residues. With 6 bases removed from V and 4 bases from J, the gap between germline ends came to 15 bases. The CDR3 loop is CACHPTEYNEKLFF. The CDR3 coding sequence is TGTGCCTGCCACCCGACAGAATATAATGAAAAACTGTTTTTT.

The V call is TRBV5-4, the J call TRBJ1-2, with 7 nucleotides matching TRBD1. CDR3 length: 13 amino acids. Trimming cost V 4 bases and J 4 bases; bases outside gene matches: 4. Germline V gene lookup returns CDR1 SGHNT and CDR2 YYREEE (reference sequence). Here the CDR3 DNA reads TGTGCCAGCAGCGAGGGACAGACCTATGGCTACACCTTC. Amino acid sequence: CASSEGQTYGYTF.

This chain connects TRBV27 to TRBJ1-3; weak D call: TRBD1 (5 bases). CDR1 is MNHEY, CDR2 SMNVEV, per germline (reference sequence). This CDR3 contains 15 residues. Between the trimmed V and J ends, which lost 9 bases and 0 bases, there was a span of 15 bases. CDR3 nucleotides: TGTGCCAGTAAGACGGACACTGGCTCTGGAAACACCATATATTTT. Protein product: CASKTDTGSGNTIYF.

V and J are TRBV2 and TRBJ1-2; 10 nucleotides match TRBD1. V shed 9 bases, J shed 8 bases, and the junction held 6 bases outside the gene matches. Germline CDR1 and CDR2: SNHLY and FYNNEI. The CDR3 consists of 12 residues. The CDR3 bases are TGTGCCAGAGGACAGGGGGAAGGAGGCTACACCTTC. Encoded protein: CARGQGEGGYTF.

V usage is TRBV5-6 and J usage is TRBJ2-5; no firm D call. V was trimmed by 5 bases and J by 3 bases, leaving 14 bases between them. The germline V gene has CDR1 SGHDT and CDR2 YYEEEE. The CDR3 sequence is 14 residues long. CDR3 bases: TGTGCCAGCAGTGAGAGGCCCGTTAAAGAGACCCAGTACTTC. Amino acids: CASSERPVKETQYF.

This clone was detected once. J is TRBJ1-2 and V is TRBV7-9; 9 positions agree with TRBD1. The CDR3 length is 14 residues. From germline, CDR1 is SEHNR and CDR2 FQNEAQ (reference sequence). Germline trimming cut 3 bases from V and 14 bases from J; bases unmatched to any gene: 13. As DNA, the CDR3 is TGTGCCAGCAGCTTGTCTCTCGTCCGACAGGGGGGAACCTTC. Encoded protein: CASSLSLVRQGGTF.

This clone was found once. The chain combines TRBV5-4 with TRBJ2-2; weak D call: TRBD2 (5 bases). Germline lookup yields CDR1 SGHNT and CDR2 YYREEE (reference sequence). This CDR3 region has 15 residues. Trimming took 0 bases from V and 1 from J, leaving 7 bases between them. The CDR3 region is CASSLGEGNTGELFF. The CDR3 DNA is TGTGCCAGCAGCTTGGGTGAGGGGAACACCGGGGAGCTGTTTTTT. The full variable domain, with the rest looked up from reference TRBV5-4 and TRBJ2-2, is ETGVTQSPTHLIKTRGQQVTLRCSSQSGHNTVSWYQQALGQGPQFIFQYYREEENGRGNFPPRFSGLQFPNYSSELNVNALELDDSALYLCASSLGEGNTGELFFGEGSRLTVL.

This CDR3 is CASSLGQGMLWNQPQHF. The DNA for the CDR3 is TGTGCCAGCAGCTTGGGACAGGGAATGTTATGGAATCAGCCCCAGCATTTT. The rearrangement uses TRBV7-8 and TRBJ1-5; TRBD1 aligns across 9 bases. The trim removed 3 bases at V and 4 bases at J, leaving 10 bases unmatched. The CDR3 covers 17 residues. Germline CDR1 reads SGHVS; CDR2 reads FQNEAQ.

The chain is built from TRBV2 and TRBJ1-6, with D hard to call. V was clipped by 10 bases and J by 3 bases, with 13 bases between them. CDR3 length: 14 residues. Germline V gives CDR1 SNHLY, CDR2 FYNNEI. The CDR3, as DNA: TGTGCCACCCGCGGCCAAAACTATAATTCACCCCTCCACTTT. Translation: CATRGQNYNSPLHF.

CDR3 protein: CACATLRVVAEAFF. The CDR3 coding sequence is TGTGCCTGCGCTACTCTCAGGGTAGTCGCTGAAGCTTTCTTT. The chain employs TRBV30 and TRBJ1-1, with D perhaps TRBD1 (5 bases). Germline CDR1 reads GTSNPN; CDR2 reads SVGIG (reference sequence). CDR3 length: 14 residues. With 6 bases removed from V and 6 bases from J, the gap between germline ends came to 20 bases.

The V call is TRBV7-2, the J call TRBJ2-7; TRBD2 matches at 8 bases. The junction had 9 bases not matched to a gene; V was cut back by 1 base and J by 4 bases. This CDR3 is built from 16 residues. Germline V gene lookup returns CDR1 SGHTA and CDR2 FQGNSA. The CDR3 DNA follows: TGTGCCAGCAGCTTAGTGCCGGGAGGGACGTATTACGAGCAGTACTTC. Its protein product is CASSLVPGGTYYEQYF.

This clone turned up a few times. The rearrangement links TRBV6-6 to TRBJ2-1; 12 positions agree with TRBD2. Per germline, CDR1 MNHNY and CDR2 SVGAGI (reference sequence). The CDR3 contains 12 residues. V trimming: 8 bases; J trimming: 7 bases; junction bases outside the gene matches: 0. Here the CDR3 reads CASGLAGNEQFF. For the CDR3, the DNA is TGTGCCAGCGGACTAGCGGGGAATGAGCAGTTCTTC.

The J gene is TRBJ1-6, the V gene TRBV25-1; 7 bases are a match to TRBD1. Germline V gives CDR1 MGHDK, CDR2 SYGVNS. V gave up 5 bases and J gave up 7 bases; unmatched junction bases: 5. The CDR3 totals 14 residues. The CDR3 here is CASSLEDRNSPLHF. The CDR3 DNA follows: TGTGCCAGCAGTTTAGAGGACAGGAATTCACCCCTCCACTTT.

The rearrangement joins TRBV6-6 to TRBJ1-4, with 8 bases lining up with TRBD1. This CDR3 comprises 13 residues. Germline values: CDR1 MNHNY, CDR2 SVGAGI (reference sequence). J gave up 10 bases and V 6 bases, and 7 bases lay outside the gene matches. CDR3 nucleotide sequence: TGTGCCAGCAGCCCGGACAGGGTCGCAAAACTGTTTTTT. The encoded protein is CASSPDRVAKLFF.

The chain joins TRBV6-5 to TRBJ1-5; D ambiguous. The CDR3 consists of 15 residues. CDR1 MNHEY and CDR2 SVGAGI come from the germline V gene. V was shortened by 7 bases and J by 5 bases, with 18 bases between the two germline ends. The CDR3, as DNA: TGTGCCAGCACCGGGGTAGGGAGGATTTATCAGCCCCAGCATTTT. Encoded protein: CASTGVGRIYQPQHF.